A selection of T cell receptor beta chains follows, all from one sample in a study of blood T cell repertoires in COVID-19. Using immunoSEQ multiplex PCR, the repertoire was profiled, and TCRdb retains in-frame clones only, with some absent. The sample has roughly 270,000 clones; 88% are singletons. Sequenced material: peripheral blood. These receptors were collected from a man younger than 35 with active or convalescent COVID-19. Each CDR3 is given with its conserved first and last residue. Some rows mark clone size as missing; the rest say once, few, many or name a class of expanded clone.

clone_size,v_call,cdr3_length,j_call,cdr3_aa
NA,TRBV29-1,13,TRBJ1-4,CSVAGQGPEKLFF
NA,TRBV7-2,15,TRBJ2-1,CASSLGGGWYNEQFF
NA,TRBV15,16,TRBJ1-5,CATSRDRGSHNQPQHF
NA,TRBV20-1,14,TRBJ2-1,CSASQATGWSEQFF
once,TRBV6-2/TRBV6-3,16,TRBJ2-5,CASSSPGLAGAKTQYF
NA,TRBV5-1,15,TRBJ2-3,CASRAGLAGTDTQYF
NA,TRBV2,14,TRBJ2-2,CASRLAGGHGELFF
NA,TRBV9,14,TRBJ2-7,CASSPSRDPYEQYF
NA,TRBV4-1,15,TRBJ2-7,CASSQDWGQAYEQYF
NA,TRBV27,13,TRBJ2-7,CASSNLQGWEQYF
once,TRBV29-1,12,TRBJ1-3,CSASGYGNTIYF
NA,TRBV18,15,TRBJ1-1,CASSLGGGMNTEAFF
NA,TRBV9,16,TRBJ2-5,CASSPRTSGFQETQYF
NA,TRBV4-2,13,TRBJ1-1,CASRGPGATEAFF
NA,TRBV2,17,TRBJ1-5,CASSDISGVSSNQPQHF
NA,TRBV6-4,14,TRBJ1-5,CASSDGQGDQPQHF
NA,TRBV6-5,12,TRBJ1-4,CASSYPEGKLFF
few,TRBV5-6,16,TRBJ2-2,CASSLHRGSGTGELFF
NA,TRBV29-1,13,TRBJ2-7,CSVELAGGYEQYF
NA,TRBV19,13,TRBJ1-6,CASSTWTGAPLHF
NA,TRBV7-9,18,TRBJ2-5,CASSSPWAGTESPETQYF
NA,TRBV4-3,15,TRBJ2-7,CASSQVRGGRYEQYF
NA,TRBV9,15,TRBJ2-5,CASSPFRQGVETQYF
NA,TRBV3-1/TRBV3-2,14,TRBJ1-6,CASSPDYLDSPLHF
NA,TRBV15,16,TRBJ2-2,CATSRGLAGDNGELFF
NA,TRBV6-1,17,TRBJ1-5,CASSEAGQGIWDQPQHF
NA,TRBV6-5,15,TRBJ1-3,CASRPPGGSGNTIYF
few,TRBV5-1,17,TRBJ1-1,CASSIGQGTYPNTEAFF
NA,TRBV5-1,13,TRBJ1-1,CASSSQGNTEAFF
NA,TRBV13,14,TRBJ2-7,CASSPRVGSYEQYF
once,TRBV7-9,14,TRBJ2-5,CASSPRQGAETQYF